This record covers a single T cell receptor beta chain. The data originate from a study of tumor-infiltrating lymphocytes in primary liver carcinoma. Total RNA and DNA came together from around 18-30 mg of bulk tissue without cell sorting. Production of TCR beta cDNA used 400 to 600 ng total RNA together with a constant-region primer. Generation of the TCR beta libraries relied on three nested multiplex PCR rounds using slightly modified ARM-PCR. It was with TRBV1-TRBV30 forward primers and a C-beta reverse primer that the first two PCR rounds were run, at around 10 cycles each. TCRdb fed the multiplex PCR reads into MiXCR, producing one record per CDR3 protein. The table records some 180,000 distinct CDR3 sequences, around 85% of them present only once. This CDR3 spans 12 amino acids. Germline values: CDR1 MNHNS, CDR2 SASEGT. Trimming cost V 8 bases and J 4 bases, with 10 bases left between them.

This TCR came from a middle-aged man with primary liver carcinoma and hepatitis B virus infection. V gene TRBV6-1 combines with J gene TRBJ2-3; D gene uncertain. The material sequenced was tumor tissue from primary liver carcinoma. The CDR3 DNA reads as TGTGCCAGCGATGATTGGGCAGATACGCAGTATTTT. The encoded protein is CASDDWADTQYF.